The subject of this entry is one T cell receptor (beta chain). Antigen specificity is unknown. These data originate in a study of monozygotic twins with inflammatory bowel disease. Findings and limits, study-wide: IBD patients displayed reduced TCRbeta diversity (inverse Simpson) when set against healthy co-twins. Twins with IBD had fewer clonotypes in common with others than healthy twins, particularly during disease activity.

TCRdb reprocessed the 5' RACE reads and reports one entry per CDR3 protein, with no DNA. The table for this sample gives 200,000 to 250,000 distinct CDR3 sequences. Sequenced material: blood. This sequence was found in a human donor with ulcerative colitis or Crohn's disease, or a healthy co-twin of an affected twin (not recorded which).

CDR3 sequence: CASSPNWGSLNEQFF. This rearrangement joins TRBV18 to TRBJ2-1; there is no DNA to check the TCRdb D call of TRBD1. This CDR3 contains 15 residues. The germline CDR1 and CDR2 sequences are KGHSH and LQKENI.